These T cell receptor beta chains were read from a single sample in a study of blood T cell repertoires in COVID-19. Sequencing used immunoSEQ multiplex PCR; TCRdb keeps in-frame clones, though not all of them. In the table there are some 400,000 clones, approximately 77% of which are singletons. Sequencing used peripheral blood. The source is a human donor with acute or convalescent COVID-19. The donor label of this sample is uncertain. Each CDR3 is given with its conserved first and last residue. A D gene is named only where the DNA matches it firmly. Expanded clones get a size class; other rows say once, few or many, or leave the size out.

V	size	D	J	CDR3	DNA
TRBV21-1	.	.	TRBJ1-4	CASSPQGEGNEKLFF	TGTGCCAGCAGCCCACAGGGGGAGGGTAATGAAAAACTGTTTTTT
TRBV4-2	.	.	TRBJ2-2	CASSQDLRQLEGELFF	TGTGCCAGCAGCCAAGATCTACGGCAGTTGGAGGGGGAGCTGTTTTTT
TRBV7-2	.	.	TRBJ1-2	CASSLYRDYGYTF	TGTGCCAGCAGCTTATACAGGGATTATGGCTACACCTTC
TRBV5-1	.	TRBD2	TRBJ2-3	CASSLDLAGVADTQYF	TGCGCCAGCAGCTTGGATCTAGCGGGAGTTGCAGATACGCAGTATTTT
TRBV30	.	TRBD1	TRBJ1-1	CACHRGRAEAFF	TGTGCCTGCCACAGGGGGAGGGCTGAAGCTTTCTTT
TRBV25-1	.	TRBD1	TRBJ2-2	CASSETNRGPTGELFF	TGTGCCAGCAGTGAAACCAACAGGGGCCCCACCGGGGAGCTGTTTTTT
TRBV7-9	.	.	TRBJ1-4	CASSLGQGRSEKLFF	TGTGCCAGCAGCTTAGGCCAGGGGAGAAGTGAAAAACTGTTTTTT
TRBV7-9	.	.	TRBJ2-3	CASSLAGLPSDTQYF	TGTGCCAGCAGCTTAGCGGGACTCCCCTCAGATACGCAGTATTTT
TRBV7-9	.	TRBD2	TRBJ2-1	CASSFRAGGSYNEQFF	TGTGCCAGCAGCTTTCGAGCGGGGGGATCCTACAATGAGCAGTTCTTC
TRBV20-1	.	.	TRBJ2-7	CSALEGTEQYF	TGCAGTGCTCTGGAGGGTACCGAGCAGTACTTC
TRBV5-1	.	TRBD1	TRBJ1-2	CASSLQGDGYTF	TGCGCCAGCAGCTTGCAGGGGGATGGCTACACCTTC
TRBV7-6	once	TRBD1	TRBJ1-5	CASSLIDRANQPQHF	TGTGCCAGCAGCTTAATCGACAGGGCTAATCAGCCCCAGCATTTT
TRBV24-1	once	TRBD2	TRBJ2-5	CATSAPAGGPCRETQYF	TGTGCCACCAGTGCCCCAGCGGGAGGGCCTTGTAGAGAGACCCAGTACTTC
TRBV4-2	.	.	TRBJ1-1	CASSQVIVGSMNTEAFF	TGTGCCAGCAGCCAAGTCATAGTGGGCTCTATGAACACTGAAGCTTTCTTT
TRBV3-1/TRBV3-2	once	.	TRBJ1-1	CASSQDDRVGDTEAFF	TGTGCCAGCAGCCAAGATGATCGGGTTGGTGACACTGAAGCTTTCTTT
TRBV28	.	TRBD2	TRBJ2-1	CASGRGRAYEQFF	TGTGCCAGCGGGCGCGGGAGGGCATATGAGCAGTTCTTC
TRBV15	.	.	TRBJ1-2	CATSRDRGRYYGYTF	TGTGCCACCAGCAGAGATCGAGGCAGATACTATGGCTACACCTTC
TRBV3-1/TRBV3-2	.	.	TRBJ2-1	CASSQDLRPSRHNEQFF	TGTGCCAGCAGCCAAGATCTTCGGCCATCTAGGCACAATGAGCAGTTCTTC
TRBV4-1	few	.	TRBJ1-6	CASSHRNVAGSPLHF	TGCGCCAGCAGCCACCGAAATGTGGCGGGTTCACCCCTCCACTTT
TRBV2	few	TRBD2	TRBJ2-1	CASSSSGGAHNEQFF	TGTGCCAGCAGTTCATCGGGAGGGGCCCACAATGAGCAGTTCTTC
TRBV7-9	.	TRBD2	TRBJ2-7	CASSPLGRGGAYEQYF	TGTGCCAGCAGCCCCTTAGGGCGGGGGGGGGCCTACGAGCAGTACTTC
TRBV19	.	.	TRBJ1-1	CASSIKQGSTEAFF	TGTGCCAGTAGTATTAAGCAGGGTAGCACTGAAGCTTTCTTT
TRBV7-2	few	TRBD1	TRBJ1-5	CASSRDRGNQPQHF	TGTGCCAGCAGCAGGGACAGGGGCAATCAGCCCCAGCATTTT
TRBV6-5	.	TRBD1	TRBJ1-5	CASRIGQGDQPQHF	TGTGCCAGCAGGATAGGACAGGGAGATCAGCCCCAGCATTTT
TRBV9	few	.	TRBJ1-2	CASSVALTGNYGYTF	TGTGCCAGCAGCGTAGCCCTAACAGGGAATTATGGCTACACCTTC
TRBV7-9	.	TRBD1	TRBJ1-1	CASRLTGVGTEAFF	TGTGCCAGCAGACTAACAGGGGTTGGCACTGAAGCTTTCTTT
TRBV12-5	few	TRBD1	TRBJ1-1	CASGLATGGEAFF	TGTGCTAGTGGTTTAGCGACAGGGGGTGAAGCTTTCTTT
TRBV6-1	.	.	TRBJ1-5	CASSDHVAGDQPQHF	TGTGCCAGCAGTGATCACGTGGCAGGCGATCAGCCCCAGCATTTT
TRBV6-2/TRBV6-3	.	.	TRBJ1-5	CASSLAQGSHQPQHF	TGTGCCAGCAGTCTTGCTCAGGGAAGTCATCAGCCCCAGCATTTT
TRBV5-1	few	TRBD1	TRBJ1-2	CASSSQGGNYGYTF	TGCGCCAGCAGCTCACAGGGGGGTAACTATGGCTACACCTTC